Following are 18 T cell receptor beta chains from one sample sequenced in a study of T cells expressing NK-cell markers. TCRdb derives one entry per CDR3 protein from the 5' RACE reads, leaving out DNA. The sample table sets out roughly 420,000 distinct CDR3 sequences. Material for sequencing was blood T cells: a sorted CD56 or NKG2C T cell subset, CD4+ or CD8+ T cells, or bulk PBMC T cells (not recorded which). Receptors originate from a woman between 18 and 75 years old in good health.

The genes are TRBV29-1 and TRBJ2-2; TCRdb's D gene call, TRBD1, goes unchecked for lack of DNA. The CDR3 extends over 13 amino acids. Per the germline V gene, CDR1 is SQVTM and CDR2 is ANQGSEA. CDR3 sequence reads: CSVHGINTGELFF.

J is TRBJ2-3 and V is TRBV12-3 or TRBV12-4; the TRBD1 assignment by TCRdb is unverifiable without DNA. The CDR3 is made up of 15 amino acids. Here the CDR3 reads CASRLGRGRTDTQYF.

The genes are TRBV27 and TRBJ2-1; TCRdb's D call of TRBD1 is untestable without DNA. Looked up from germline, CDR1 is MNHEY and CDR2 is SMNVEV (reference sequence). The CDR3 contains 16 residues. The CDR3 loop is CASSFSWQGHRNEQFF.

The rearrangement joins TRBV11-1 to TRBJ2-2; the TCRdb call, TRBD1, lacks DNA for checking. The CDR3 is made up of 19 amino acids. The V gene's germline CDR1 is SGHAT and CDR2 FQDESV (reference sequence). The CDR3 here is CASSLPRGGGVKKSGELFF.

The V and J genes are TRBV30 and TRBJ2-1; the TCRdb D gene call, TRBD2, has no DNA to confirm it. The CDR3 runs 14 residues. Per germline, CDR1 GTSNPN and CDR2 SVGIG (reference sequence). CDR3: CACQEVGSYNEQFF. The whole variable domain, remainder taken from reference TRBV30 and TRBJ2-1, is SQTIHQWPATLVQPVGSPLSLECTVEGTSNPNLYWYRQAAGRGLQLLFYSVGIGQISSEVPQNLSASRPQDRQFILSSKKLLLSDSGFYLCACQEVGSYNEQFFGPGTRLTVL.

The V and J genes are TRBV28 and TRBJ1-5. The CDR3 covers 18 residues. CDR1 and CDR2 from the germline V gene are MDHEN and SYDVKM. CDR3 residues: CASSLYRGGRYSNQPQHF. The whole variable domain, filled in from reference TRBV28 and TRBJ1-5, reads DVKVTQSSRYLVKRTGEKVFLECVQDMDHENMFWYRQDPGLGLRLIYFSYDVKMKEKGDIPEGYSVSREKKERFSLILESASTNQTSMYLCASSLYRGGRYSNQPQHFGDGTRLSIL.

J is TRBJ1-6 and V is TRBV10-3; TCRdb's D call, TRBD1, is unchecked because there is no DNA. Per the germline V gene, CDR1 is ENHRY and CDR2 is SYGVKD. The CDR3 is 19 amino acids. The CDR3: CAISEPGTGGLADNSPLHF.

The chain joins TRBV7-6 to TRBJ2-2; TCRdb's assignment of TRBD1 cannot be checked, as there is no DNA. CDR1 SGHVS and CDR2 FNYEAQ come from the germline V gene. The CDR3 is 16 residues long. CDR3 loop: CASSPTLESNTGELFF.

The gene calls are TRBV6-5 and TRBJ1-1. The CDR3 loop spans 15 amino acids. CDR1 and CDR2 (germline): MNHEY, SVGAGI. The CDR3 loop reads CASSYSLEGNTEAFF.

This chain connects TRBV18 to TRBJ1-4; TCRdb proposes TRBD1, but this gene call is untestable without DNA. The CDR3 has 17 residues. Per the germline V gene, CDR1 is KGHSH and CDR2 is LQKENI. Here the CDR3 reads CASSPVQGGRDNEKLFF.

V is TRBV29-1 and J is TRBJ2-1; TCRdb reports TRBD1, a call that lacks DNA to check it against. Germline V lookup: CDR1 SQVTM, CDR2 ANQGSEA. The CDR3 runs 13 residues. This CDR3 is CSVDKVGSDKQFF.

V and J are TRBV20-1 and TRBJ2-1; lacking DNA, the TRBD2 call made by TCRdb goes unchecked. Per the germline V gene, CDR1 is DFQATT and CDR2 is SNEGSKA (reference sequence). The CDR3 runs 15 residues. The CDR3 here is CSATQRTRRMDEQFF.

The chain uses TRBV12-3 or TRBV12-4 and TRBJ2-3; without DNA, the TCRdb call of TRBD2 cannot be checked. The CDR3 has 16 amino acids. The CDR3 sequence is CASSLGSRDSRGTQYF.

V gene TRBV20-1 combines with J gene TRBJ2-1; TCRdb picks TRBD1, but there is no DNA to check that call. The length of the CDR3 is 18 residues. Germline V gives CDR1 DFQATT, CDR2 SNEGSKA (reference sequence). This CDR3 is CSARGPHKTAGLYNEQFF.

The chain couples TRBV4-3 to TRBJ2-5; the TRBD2 assignment by TCRdb is unverifiable without DNA. Germline V gene sequence: CDR1 LGHNA, CDR2 YSLEER. CDR3 length equals 15 residues. The CDR3 reads CASSQGLVVQETQYF.

The chain combines TRBV12-3 or TRBV12-4 with TRBJ1-4. The CDR3 consists of 14 residues. The CDR3 is CASGHHATNEKLFF.

The chain employs TRBV20-1 and TRBJ2-1; lacking DNA, the TRBD2 call made by TCRdb goes unchecked. CDR3 size: 14 residues. From germline, CDR1 is DFQATT and CDR2 SNEGSKA (reference sequence). The CDR3 protein is CSAFSGSSYNEQFF.

V and J are TRBV5-1 and TRBJ2-2. CDR1 is SGHRS and CDR2 is YFSETQ in the germline V gene. CDR3 length equals 15 residues. CDR3 amino acids: CASSLATPNTGELFF.